This TCR beta chain emerged from a study of breast tumors, draining lymph nodes, adjacent tissues. Study conclusions and caveats: Luminal-like breast cancer showed significantly higher tumor–nontumor repertoire similarity than basal-like. Tumors had less TCR diversity than lymph nodes, more than nontumor tissue.

CDR1 SGHNT and CDR2 YYREEE come from the germline V gene (reference sequence). CDR3 length equals 15 residues. Turning to this clonotype: Its cognate antigen is unknown. An end of the junction does not agree with germline; a read error may underlie this.

TCRdb passed the multiplex PCR reads through MiXCR, listing each CDR3 protein once. The sample contains tens of thousands of distinct CDR3 sequences, under 50% of which appear only once. The sequence came from a female donor with breast cancer. Some clones in this sample may be carry-over from other donors' samples. Sequencing used breast tumor tissue. The genes are TRBV5-4 and TRBJ2-3, with D maybe TRBD2 (6 bases). The CDR3: CAGSFAGRSTDTQYF. The CDR3 nucleotides are TGTGCCGGCAGCTTTGCGGGGAGAAGCACAGATACGCAGTATTTT.